This T cell receptor beta chain is drawn from a study of T cells in localized non-small cell lung cancer. Comments on this clone: Its specificity is not known.

This CDR3 region has 14 residues. Per the germline V gene, CDR1 is MDHEN and CDR2 is SYDVKM. V trimming: 6 bases; J trimming: 5 bases; junction bases outside the gene matches: 6. General study points: The study linked higher blood T cell density to longer overall survival.

Profiling relied on immunoSEQ multiplex PCR, and the TCRdb table lists in-frame clones only, not all of them. Here the sample spans 15,000 to 20,000 clones, about 90% being singletons. The chain has TRBV28 and TRBJ2-5; 10 bases agree with TRBD2. Sequencing was performed on peripheral blood mononuclear cells, taken before any cancer treatment. The receptor's source is a woman aged 40 to 75 with stage III lung adenocarcinoma. The CDR3 nucleotides are TGTGCCAGCAGCCAAGCGGGGGGGCGGGAGACCCAGTACTTC. This translates into CASSQAGGRETQYF.